This T cell receptor beta chain originates from a study of cytomegalovirus exposure and HLA in healthy donors. Whole-study results and caveats: An analysis done earlier found most TCR beta V segments productive about 87% or about 30% of the time.

CDR3 length: 15 residues. CDR1 is LNHNV and CDR2 is YYDKDF in the germline V gene (reference sequence). The V end lost 1 base, the J end lost 1 base, and 11 bases lay between the germline ends. PCR amplification relied on 60 Vbeta primers (plus 13 Jbeta primers). The protocol was immunoSEQ multiplex PCR, while the TCRdb copy is restricted to in-frame clones and leaves out a portion. The sample holds 150,000 to 200,000 clones, under 80% seen once. For this clone: Its specificity is unknown.

Sequences were obtained from PBMCs. The source is a woman younger than 45 in good health and CMV-seronegative. V is TRBV15 and J is TRBJ2-7; TRBD1 is a possible D gene (5 bases). The CDR3 DNA is TGTGCCACCAGCAGAGTTCCGGACATTTCCTACGAGCAGTACTTC. Protein: CATSRVPDISYEQYF.